The subject of this entry is one TCR beta chain. The antigen is unknown. The trim removed 7 bases at V and 0 bases at J, leaving 10 bases unmatched. Germline V gene sequence: CDR1 MDHEN, CDR2 SYDVKM. The CDR3 sequence is 17 residues long. TCRdb re-called the reads with MiXCR, one entry per CDR3 protein. The table has roughly 54,000 distinct CDR3 sequences, around 30% seen once. These data originate in a study of T cell repertoires in cytomegalovirus infection. Study background: CMV infection plus the matching HLA type was flagged by public TCR beta signatures. Study findings and constraints: The ex vivo response was dominated by HLA-C-restricted CMV-specific TCR beta clonotypes. Individuals carrying CMV plus the relevant HLA were identified by cumulative frequency of public TCR beta families.

Sequences were obtained from PBMCs, sequenced either directly or after in vitro stimulation (not recorded which). The chain employs TRBV28 and TRBJ2-2; 8 bases map to TRBD1. This sequence was found in a human donor in good health (CMV status not recorded). Some clones in this sample may be carry-over from other donors' samples. This CDR3 is CASTLGWDRTNTGELFF. The CDR3 DNA sequence: TGTGCCAGCACCTTGGGGTGGGACAGGACGAACACCGGGGAGCTGTTTTTT.